The sequence of this T cell receptor beta chain was determined in a study of blood T cell repertoires in COVID-19. As for the study in general: Sources were T cells, B-cell-depleted T cells, or PBMCs; the material itself was cDNA or gDNA.

The V segment lost 0 bases and the J segment 2 bases; nucleotides outside the gene matches: 3. The CDR3 has 16 amino acids. CDR1 SGHRS and CDR2 YFSETQ come from the germline V gene. In the original analysis: How many nucleated cells were present was estimated from reference gene primer amplification. The assay was immunoSEQ multiplex PCR, and TCRdb's table has in-frame clones only and misses some. V, J and clone size were drawn from that table, and D and trimming were deduced from the DNA. The sample consists of 200,000 or so clones, about 86% of them appearing once. This clone was seen many times. Sequenced material: peripheral blood. This receptor was taken from a man aged 30 to 39 with active or convalescent COVID-19. The chain is built from TRBV5-1 and TRBJ1-3; TRBD1 aligns across 9 bases. CDR3 residues: CASSLAWTGAGNTIYF. The DNA of the CDR3 is TGCGCCAGCAGCTTGGCCTGGACAGGGGCTGGAAACACCATATATTTT.